The 3 T cell receptor beta chains reported below all come from one sample, sequenced in a study of tumor and adjacent non-tumor tissue in lung cancer. The template was RNA from unsorted bulk tissue. Distant lung tissue was collected more than 3 cm away from the tumor edge. TCRbeta libraries were built with three rounds of nested PCR, modified from ARM-PCR. TCRdb re-derived calls from the multiplex PCR reads in MiXCR, one entry per CDR3 protein. The sample includes 40,000 to 60,000 distinct CDR3 sequences, more than 55% of them seen just once. The sequenced sample was distant non-tumor lung tissue. These receptors all stem from a woman in her 70s with non-small cell lung cancer.

The gene calls are TRBV5-6 and TRBJ2-1; no reliable D call. The CDR3 sequence is 17 residues long. Trimming took 4 bases from V and 6 from J, leaving 23 bases between them. CDR1 and CDR2 (germline): SGHDT, YYEEEE. In DNA, the CDR3 is TGTGCCAGCAGCCCATACTGGGCAATGGGAACGGCCAATGAGCAGTTCTTC. Its protein is CASSPYWAMGTANEQFF.

This clonotype has a handful of counts. This may come from a read error, since a much larger clone is one base off. CDR3 nucleotide sequence: TGTACCAGCAGCTTTCACACTGAAGCTTTCTTT. The encoded protein is CTSSFHTEAFF. This chain links TRBV5-5 with TRBJ1-1; D is ambiguous. Germline values: CDR1 SGHKS, CDR2 YYEKEE (reference sequence). CDR3 length: 11 residues. The entire variable domain, with the rest obtained from reference TRBV5-5 and TRBJ1-1, is as follows: DAGVTQSPTHLIKTRGQQVTLRCSPISGHKSVSWYQQVLGQGPQFIFQYYEKEERGRGNFPDRFSARQFPNYSSELNVNALLLGDSALYLCTSSFHTEAFFGQGTRLTVV.

This clonotype was recorded only once. Sequence at one end of the junction differs from germline and may be a read error. The chain employs TRBV5-5 and TRBJ2-7; no reliable D call. Germline loops: CDR1 SGHKS, CDR2 YYEKEE (reference sequence). CDR3 size: 15 residues. CDR3 nucleotide sequence: TGTGTCAGCAGCTTGCGATCACGGGTCTCCTACGAGCAGTACTTC. Translation gives CVSSLRSRVSYEQYF.